The 16 T cell receptor beta chains below come from one sample, sequenced in a study of OX40 agonist ivuxolimab in advanced cancers. The library was built by means of the immunoSEQ multiplex PCR assay. TCRdb re-hosts the immuneACCESS table, in-frame sequences only. Its copies lack some clones; in the studies checked, an unresolved V gene accounts for under half of them, and the cause for the rest is not known. For this sample there are tens of thousands of clones; about 80% appear just once. The ten largest clones represent under 3.5% of the sample. Sequencing used CD4+ or CD8+ T cells sorted from blood, obtained in a trial of the OX40 agonist ivuxolimab. These receptors were taken from an adult with an advanced solid tumor such as melanoma, head and neck, liver or kidney cancer.

The chain carries TRBV7-7 and TRBJ1-4; no clear D. Germline-derived CDR1 and CDR2 are SSHAT and FNYEAQ (reference sequence). The CDR3 consists of 14 residues. V dropped 5 bases and J dropped 8 bases, with 15 bases sitting between them. The CDR3 spells CASSPSSSAEKLFF. CDR3 DNA: TGTGCCAGCAGCCCTTCTTCCAGTGCGGAAAAACTGTTTTTT. The full variable domain, its missing parts supplied by reference TRBV7-7 and TRBJ1-4, is GAGVSQSPRYKVTKRGQDVTLRCDPISSHATLYWYQQALGQGPEFLTYFNYEAQPDKSGLPSDRFSAERPEGSISTLTIQRTEQRDSAMYRCASSPSSSAEKLFFGSGTQLSVL.

V usage is TRBV7-2 and J usage is TRBJ2-3, with 12 positions matching TRBD2. Germline values: CDR1 SGHTA, CDR2 FQGNSA. The CDR3 length is 15 residues. V lost 4 bases, J lost 3 bases, and 2 bases stayed unmatched. The DNA of the CDR3 is TGTGCCAGCAGCTCAACTAGCGGGGGGACAGATACGCAGTATTTT. It translates to CASSSTSGGTDTQYF. The complete variable domain, with remaining parts taken from reference TRBV7-2 and TRBJ2-3, reads GAGVSQSPSNKVTEKGKDVELRCDPISGHTALYWYRQSLGQGLEFLIYFQGNSAPDKSGLPSDRFSAERTGGSVSTLTIQRTQQEDSAVYLCASSSTSGGTDTQYFGPGTRLTVL.

This chain joins TRBV6-6 and TRBJ1-6; no clear D gene. The CDR3 has 14 amino acids. V lost 7 bases, J lost 7 bases, and 14 bases lay in between. CDR1 is MNHNY and CDR2 is SVGAGI in the germline V gene (reference sequence). The CDR3: CASKIWGNNSPLHF. CDR3 bases: TGTGCCAGCAAGATTTGGGGAAACAATTCACCCCTCCACTTT.

V gene TRBV7-9 combines with J gene TRBJ1-2, with 8 bases that match TRBD1. V lost 5 bases and J lost 4; bases outside the gene matches: 3. The germline gives CDR1 SEHNR, CDR2 FQNEAQ (reference sequence). The CDR3 length is 13 residues. The CDR3 region is CASSHRGSYGYTF. The CDR3, as DNA: TGTGCCAGCAGCCACAGGGGGTCCTATGGCTACACCTTC.

This rearrangement joins TRBV9 to TRBJ2-2; TRBD1 or TRBD2 may be the D gene (5 bases each). Germline CDR1 SGDLS, CDR2 YYNGEE. V lost 4 bases and J lost 0, with 10 bases in between. CDR3 length: 15 residues. CDR3 DNA: TGTGCCAGCAGCCTCCGGGGACCGAACACCGGGGAGCTGTTTTTT. It specifies CASSLRGPNTGELFF.

CDR3 sequence: CASSLITSGELFF. The CDR3 DNA reads TGTGCCAGCAGCCTAATCACGTCCGGGGAGCTGTTTTTT. The rearrangement joins TRBV28 to TRBJ2-2; D not certain. The CDR3 extends over 13 amino acids. Germline values: CDR1 MDHEN, CDR2 SYDVKM. V was trimmed by 6 bases and J by 6 bases, leaving 11 bases between them.

The V call is TRBV28, the J call TRBJ1-2; D uncertain. This CDR3 region has 13 residues. V lost 7 bases, J lost 3 bases, and 12 bases lay in between. CDR1 MDHEN and CDR2 SYDVKM come from the germline V gene. CDR3 sequence reads: CASTDPPYYGYTF. In DNA form, the CDR3 reads TGTGCCAGCACCGATCCGCCCTACTATGGCTACACCTTC.

J is TRBJ1-5 and V is TRBV2; D is possibly TRBD1 (6 bases). Trimming removed 6 bases at V and 4 bases at J, with 10 bases between. In germline, CDR1 is SNHLY, CDR2 FYNNEI. The CDR3 is 13 residues long. The CDR3, as DNA: TGTGCCAGCAGCCTCGGACAGAATCAGCCCCAGCATTTT. Its translation is CASSLGQNQPQHF.

The V gene is TRBV11-2, the J gene TRBJ1-2; D remains ambiguous. The CDR3 is 15 amino acids. V was cut by 6 bases and J by 0 bases, with 14 bases left in between. Germline-derived CDR1 and CDR2 are SGHAT and FQNNGV. CDR3 bases: TGTGCCAGCAGTCCGGACGGCCTCACTAACTATGGCTACACCTTC. This translates into CASSPDGLTNYGYTF.

The CDR3 DNA reads as TGTGCCAGCAGCGTAGCGGGAGGGGACAGGGAAGATTTCACCTCTGGAAACACCATATATTTT. Translated, it gives CASSVAGGDREDFTSGNTIYF. This chain joins TRBV9 and TRBJ1-3, with 9 nucleotides matching TRBD1. The germline gives CDR1 SGDLS, CDR2 YYNGEE. This CDR3 is 21 amino acids long. Trimming cost V 0 bases and J 0 bases; bases outside gene matches: 16.

The table lists this clone with a few counts. V and J are TRBV2 and TRBJ1-3, with a possible D match to TRBD1 (6 bases). The CDR3 runs 16 residues. Germline V gene sequence: CDR1 SNHLY, CDR2 FYNNEI. The V end was cut by 7 bases, the J end by 0 bases, with 16 bases between. The CDR3 spells CASIRDTQSSGNTIYF. CDR3 sequence (DNA): TGTGCCAGCATCAGGGACACCCAATCCTCTGGAAACACCATATATTTT.

The genes are TRBV30 and TRBJ1-5, with no clear D. The CDR3 runs 15 residues. The V and J ends lost 2 bases and 3 bases respectively, with 14 bases between them. Germline CDR1 reads GTSNPN; CDR2 reads SVGIG (reference sequence). The DNA of the CDR3 is TGTGCCTGGAGTCCTGTGGGTCGGAACAATCAGCCCCAGCATTTT. It translates to CAWSPVGRNNQPQHF.

The chain employs TRBV6-5 and TRBJ2-1, with TRBD2 identical over 11 bases. The CDR3 loop spans 14 amino acids. The germline V gene encodes CDR1 MNHEY and CDR2 SVGAGI. The trim removed 6 bases at V and 4 bases at J, leaving 2 bases unmatched. The CDR3 region is CASRGLAVYNEQFF. CDR3 DNA: TGTGCCAGCAGGGGACTAGCGGTTTACAATGAGCAGTTCTTC.

This chain connects TRBV15 to TRBJ1-4, with a weak D call TRBD1 (6 bases). Per the germline V gene, CDR1 is LNHNV and CDR2 is YYDKDF (reference sequence). Trimming removed 5 bases from V and 0 bases from J, with 13 bases in between. The CDR3 has 16 amino acids. CDR3 region: CATSGTGKATNEKLFF. CDR3 coding DNA: TGTGCCACCAGCGGCACAGGGAAAGCAACTAATGAAAAACTGTTTTTT. The whole variable domain, filled in from reference TRBV15 and TRBJ1-4, reads DAMVIQNPRYQVTQFGKPVTLSCSQTLNHNVMYWYQQKSSQAPKLLFHYYDKDFNNEADTPDNFQSRRPNTSFCFLDIRSPGLGDTAMYLCATSGTGKATNEKLFFGSGTQLSVL.

Regarding this clone: The junction departs from the called germline gene at one end, perhaps through a read error. The rearrangement uses TRBV18 and TRBJ1-6; 7 nucleotides line up with TRBD1. Looked up from germline, CDR1 is KGHSH and CDR2 is LQKENI. The CDR3 runs to 16 residues. The CDR3 coding sequence is TGTGCCAGCTCACACGACAGGGCGGTCTATAATTCACCCCTCCGCTTT. Protein sequence: CASSHDRAVYNSPLRF.

The chain employs TRBV30 and TRBJ1-2; a possible D gene is TRBD1 (5 bases). Germline V gene data show CDR1 as GTSNPN and CDR2 as SVGIG (reference sequence). The V and J ends lost 7 bases and 8 bases respectively, with 17 bases between them. CDR3 length: 12 amino acids. Written as DNA, the CDR3 is TGTGCCTCACAAAGCGGGGGAGGGGGCTACACCTTC. Protein: CASQSGGGGYTF.